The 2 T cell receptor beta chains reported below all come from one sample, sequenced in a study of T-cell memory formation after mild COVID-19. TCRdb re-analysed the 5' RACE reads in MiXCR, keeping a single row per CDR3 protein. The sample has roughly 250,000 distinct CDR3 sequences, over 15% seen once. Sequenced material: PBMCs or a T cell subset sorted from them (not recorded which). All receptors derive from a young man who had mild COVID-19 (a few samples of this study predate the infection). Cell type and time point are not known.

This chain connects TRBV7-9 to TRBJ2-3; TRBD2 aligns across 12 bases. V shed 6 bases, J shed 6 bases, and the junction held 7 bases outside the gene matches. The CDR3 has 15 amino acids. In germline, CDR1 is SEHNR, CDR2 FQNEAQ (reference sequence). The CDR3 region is CASSSSGGAADTQYF. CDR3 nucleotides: TGTGCCAGCAGTTCTAGCGGGGGGGCTGCGGATACGCAGTATTTT.

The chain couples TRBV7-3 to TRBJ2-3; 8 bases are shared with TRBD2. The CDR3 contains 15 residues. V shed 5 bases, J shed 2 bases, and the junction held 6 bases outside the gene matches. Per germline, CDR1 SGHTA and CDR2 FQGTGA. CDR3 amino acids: CASSHSGGPTDTQYF. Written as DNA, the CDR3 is TGTGCCAGCAGCCACTCGGGGGGGCCCACAGATACGCAGTATTTT.